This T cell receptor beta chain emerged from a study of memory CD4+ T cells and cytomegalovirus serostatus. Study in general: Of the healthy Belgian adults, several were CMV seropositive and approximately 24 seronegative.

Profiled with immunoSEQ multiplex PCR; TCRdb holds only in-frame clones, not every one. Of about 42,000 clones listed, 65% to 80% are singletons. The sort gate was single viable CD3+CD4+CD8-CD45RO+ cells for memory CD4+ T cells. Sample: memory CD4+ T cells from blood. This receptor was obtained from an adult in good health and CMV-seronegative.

The chain's CDR3 is CSVVEGARAAFF. In DNA form, the CDR3 reads TGCAGCGTTGTAGAGGGGGCGCGAGCAGCTTTCTTT. The genes are TRBV29-1 and TRBJ1-1; 7 nucleotides agree with TRBD1. The CDR3 runs 12 residues. The germline V gene has CDR1 SQVTM and CDR2 ANQGSEA. J gave up 10 bases and V 4 bases, and 9 bases lay outside the gene matches.